This T cell receptor (beta chain) was obtained from a study of blood T cells in healthy people across ages. Study-wide findings and caveats: Without sorted subsets, naive and antigen-experienced compartments could not be conclusively compared.

Sample-barcoded 5' priming and a J-beta primer mix drove a second PCR of roughly 6 to 12 cycles. TCRdb reprocessed the 5' RACE reads with MiXCR, giving one entry per CDR3 protein. Of almost 800,000 distinct CDR3 sequences in the sample, 58% were seen once. Trimming shortened V by 0 bases and J by 8 bases, and 12 bases separated the two germline ends. In germline, CDR1 is SGDLS, CDR2 YYNGEE. The CDR3 is made up of 15 amino acids. Samples had at least 6.5 million PBMCs isolated from them. As to this clonotype: Antigen: not known.

Sequencing used blood. The V call is TRBV9, the J call TRBJ1-6, with unresolved D. This receptor was obtained from a young man in good health. The chain's CDR3 is CASSVEASADSPLHF. The CDR3 bases are TGTGCCAGCAGCGTAGAAGCTTCGGCGGATTCACCCCTCCACTTT.